This entry lists 3 T cell receptor beta chains sequenced from one sample in a study of yellow fever vaccine responses in identical twins (dated by TCRdb to between 2018 and 2020). Library generation was performed with RT-PCR. The sequencer listed for this sample is Illumina HiSeq 2500. Using fastp at Q25 and MiXCR, TCRdb reprocessed the public reads and kept productive beta chains. All rows with the same CDR3 protein become a single entry with the most common DNA and genes. The table for this sample lists more than 2,500 distinct CDR3 sequences; 70% to 90% of them were counted only once. Around 1.7% of the sample is in the top ten clones. Sequenced material: T cells from blood (PBMCs), unsorted or a sorted subset (not recorded which), taken before or after yellow fever vaccination (not recorded which). The source of these receptors is a female donor who received the yellow fever vaccine.

This chain joins TRBV29-1 and TRBJ2-4; 8 nucleotides align to TRBD1. The V and J ends lost 4 bases and 8 bases, in that order; junction bases with no gene match: 7. This CDR3 region has 13 residues. Germline CDR1 reads SQVTM; CDR2 reads ANQGSEA. The CDR3 reads CSVVGQAADIQYF. CDR3 coding DNA: TGCAGCGTTGTGGGACAGGCGGCGGACATTCAGTACTTC.

The chain couples TRBV11-1 to TRBJ1-2; D uncertain. The CDR3 loop spans 11 amino acids. The germline gives CDR1 SGHAT, CDR2 FQDESV (reference sequence). With 11 bases removed from V and 8 bases from J, the gap between germline ends came to 15 bases. CDR3 region: CAPTPRAGYTF. The CDR3 bases are TGTGCCCCTACCCCTCGGGCCGGCTACACCTTC.

The chain carries TRBV2 and TRBJ1-4, with 12 positions matching TRBD1. The CDR3 is made up of 15 amino acids. Germline assignment: CDR1 SNHLY and CDR2 FYNNEI. V shed 5 bases, J shed 7 bases, and the junction held 5 bases outside the gene matches. The CDR3 DNA reads as TGTGCCAGCAGTTGGGGACAGGGGGCGGGTGAAAAACTGTTTTTT. Translated: CASSWGQGAGEKLFF.